This is a list of T cell receptor beta chains from one sample in a study of cytomegalovirus exposure and HLA in healthy donors. Clones were read by immunoSEQ multiplex PCR, and TCRdb kept only the in-frame ones, dropping some. The sample records 150,000 or so clones, around 78% being singletons. Material: PBMCs. These receptors all come from a man aged 40-49 years in good health and CMV-seronegative. CDR3s include the opening cysteine and the closing phenylalanine or tryptophan. The D gene is left open where the match is weak. Clone size is given for some rows only: seen once, a few or many times, or a class if the clone is expanded.

j_call v_call d_call clone_size cdr3_aa cdr3_nt
TRBJ1-3 TRBV16 - - CASSQTGLSGNTIYF TGTGCCAGCAGCCAGACAGGACTCTCTGGAAACACCATATATTTT
TRBJ2-5 TRBV28 - - CASRLGNPQETQYF TGTGCCAGCAGACTCGGGAACCCCCAAGAGACCCAGTACTTC
TRBJ2-1 TRBV9 TRBD2 - CASSPTSGNFYNEQFF TGTGCCAGCAGCCCTACTAGCGGGAATTTCTACAATGAGCAGTTCTTC
TRBJ1-1 TRBV16 - - CASSKSRTMNTEAFF TGTGCCAGCAGCAAATCTCGGACAATGAACACTGAAGCTTTCTTT
TRBJ1-1 TRBV7-2 - - CASSRTWFTEAFF TGTGCCAGCAGCCGTACATGGTTCACTGAAGCTTTCTTT
TRBJ2-7 TRBV11-3 TRBD1 - CASSLGRQGIYEQYF TGTGCCAGCAGCTTAGGGAGACAGGGTATCTACGAGCAGTACTTC
TRBJ2-1 TRBV5-6 TRBD2 - CASSLGGLAGHNEQFF TGTGCCAGCAGCTTGGGGGGACTAGCGGGCCATAATGAGCAGTTCTTC
TRBJ1-2 TRBV28 TRBD1 - CASSSGTGGYGYTF TGTGCCAGCAGTTCGGGGACAGGGGGCTATGGCTACACCTTC
TRBJ1-1 TRBV7-2 - - CATRQAMNTEAFF TGTGCCACGAGACAGGCCATGAACACTGAAGCTTTCTTT
TRBJ1-2 TRBV29-1 TRBD1 - CSAGTGGRKDYGYTF TGCAGCGCCGGGACAGGGGGCAGGAAAGACTATGGCTACACCTTC
TRBJ2-5 TRBV5-1 - - CASSLEPQGSIETQYF TGCGCCAGCAGCTTGGAACCCCAGGGGAGTATAGAGACCCAGTACTTC
TRBJ2-7 TRBV9 TRBD2 - CASSPTSGSDRQYF TGTGCCAGCAGCCCCACTAGCGGGAGCGACCGGCAGTACTTC
TRBJ2-1 TRBV7-3 TRBD2 - CASSLSGSRNNEQFF TGTGCCAGCAGCTTAAGCGGGAGCAGAAACAATGAGCAGTTCTTC
TRBJ1-1 TRBV6-6 TRBD1 - CASRHQGAQANTEAFF TGTGCCAGCAGGCATCAGGGGGCGCAAGCGAACACTGAAGCTTTCTTT
TRBJ2-1 TRBV5-1 TRBD2 - CASSLGLADYNEQFF TGCGCCAGCAGCTTGGGACTAGCGGACTACAATGAGCAGTTCTTC
TRBJ2-1 TRBV21-1 - - CASNYCGAGGYNEQFF TGTGCCAGCAACTATTGCGGGGCGGGAGGGTACAATGAGCAGTTCTTC
TRBJ2-5 TRBV12-2 - - CASRVGTSDPQETQYF TGTGCAAGTCGCGTTGGGACTAGCGACCCCCAAGAGACCCAGTACTTC
TRBJ2-7 TRBV9 TRBD1 - CASSPSGQGYEQYF TGTGCCAGCAGCCCTTCCGGACAGGGGTACGAGCAGTACTTC
TRBJ2-2 TRBV7-9 - - CSSSLWVGANTGELFF TGTTCCAGCAGCTTATGGGTCGGAGCGAACACCGGGGAGCTGTTTTTT
TRBJ2-5 TRBV7-7 TRBD2 - CASSPPGLGGQETQYF TGTGCCAGCAGCCCACCGGGGTTGGGGGGGCAAGAGACCCAGTACTTC
TRBJ2-7 TRBV28 TRBD1 - CASSIPRTGVSEQYF TGTGCCAGCAGTATCCCCAGGACAGGGGTGAGCGAGCAGTACTTC
TRBJ1-1 TRBV7-3 - - CASSLLRNTEAFF TGTGCCAGCAGCCTCCTAAGGAACACTGAAGCTTTCTTT
TRBJ2-2 TRBV10-3 - once CAISLNREHTGELFF TGTGCCATCTCACTGAATCGGGAGCACACCGGGGAGCTGTTTTTT
TRBJ2-1 TRBV4-1 TRBD2 few CASRGGLAGKNEQFF TGCGCCAGCAGGGGGGGACTAGCGGGAAAGAATGAGCAGTTCTTC
TRBJ2-1 TRBV4-1 TRBD2 - CASSQISGSSYNEQFF TGCGCCAGCAGCCAAATTAGCGGGAGCTCCTACAATGAGCAGTTCTTC
TRBJ2-5 TRBV5-1 TRBD1 - CASSLGTGRETQYF TGCGCCAGCAGCTTAGGGACAGGGAGGGAGACCCAGTACTTC
TRBJ2-2 TRBV12-5 TRBD1 - CASGTTGGYTGELFF TGTGCTAGTGGTACCACAGGGGGCTACACCGGGGAGCTGTTTTTT
TRBJ1-1 TRBV4-1 - - CASGQFRRDDRTEAFF TGCGCCAGCGGCCAGTTTCGAAGGGATGACAGGACTGAAGCTTTCTTT
TRBJ1-2 TRBV9 TRBD1 - CASSPPQGVGYGYTF TGTGCCAGCAGCCCACCCCAGGGGGTCGGCTATGGCTACACCTTC
TRBJ2-1 TRBV5-1 TRBD2 - CASSLVGGTSLINEQFF TGCGCCAGCAGCTTGGTGGGTGGGACTAGTCTTATAAATGAGCAGTTCTTC
TRBJ2-7 TRBV7-2 - - CASSPLFGGGEQYF TGTGCCAGCAGCCCACTGTTCGGAGGCGGCGAGCAGTACTTC
TRBJ1-1 TRBV5-4 TRBD1 - CASSYRGPTEAFF TGTGCCAGCAGCTACAGGGGCCCGACTGAAGCTTTCTTT
TRBJ2-1 TRBV12-5 TRBD2 few CASGNTPLAGGAKNYNEQFF TGTGCTAGTGGTAACACCCCCCTAGCGGGAGGGGCCAAGAATTACAATGAGCAGTTCTTC
TRBJ2-5 TRBV18 TRBD2 - CASSLTSEGTSGRRQETQYF TGTGCCAGCTCACTAACGAGTGAGGGGACTAGCGGGAGGAGACAAGAGACCCAGTACTTC
TRBJ2-5 TRBV5-1 - - CASSLGGGIYQETQYF TGCGCCAGCAGCTTGGGGGGAGGTATCTACCAAGAGACCCAGTACTTC
TRBJ1-2 TRBV28 - - CASSLRGGYGYTF TGTGCCAGCAGTTTACGGGGGGGCTATGGCTACACCTTC
TRBJ2-4 TRBV30 TRBD2 - CAWSEGLAGGPSKNIQYF TGTGCCTGGAGTGAAGGACTAGCGGGAGGGCCGTCCAAAAACATTCAGTACTTC
TRBJ2-1 TRBV28 - - CASSFRDRGLAAYNEQFF TGTGCCAGCAGTTTCCGGGACAGGGGACTAGCGGCCTACAATGAGCAGTTCTTC
TRBJ2-2 TRBV6-1 TRBD2 once CASSESGRGTGELFF TGTGCCAGCAGTGAATCCGGGAGGGGCACCGGGGAGCTGTTTTTT
TRBJ2-7 TRBV7-9 TRBD1 - CASSLFVTGGAKRQPKQYF TGTGCCAGCAGCTTATTTGTGACAGGGGGAGCCAAGCGGCAACCAAAGCAGTACTTC
TRBJ2-5 TRBV5-6 TRBD1 - CASSLGTGLSETQYF TGTGCCAGCAGCTTGGGGACAGGGTTATCAGAGACCCAGTACTTC
TRBJ2-3 TRBV5-6 TRBD1 - CASSLGGGQGPDTQYF TGTGCCAGCAGCTTGGGCGGGGGACAGGGGCCAGATACGCAGTATTTT
TRBJ1-4 TRBV29-1 TRBD1 - CSVGGQGAFEKLFF TGCAGCGTTGGCGGACAGGGGGCATTTGAAAAACTGTTTTTT
TRBJ2-7 TRBV7-6 - - CASSLATSSYEQYF TGTGCCAGCAGCTTAGCCACGAGCTCCTACGAGCAGTACTTC
TRBJ2-7 TRBV28 - - CASSRQATPYEQYF TGTGCCAGCAGTCGACAGGCGACCCCCTACGAGCAGTACTTC
TRBJ1-5 TRBV6-1 TRBD1 - CASSPDRVGDQPQHF TGTGCCAGCAGCCCGGACAGGGTTGGGGATCAGCCCCAGCATTTT
TRBJ2-1 TRBV5-4 TRBD2 - CASSPTSGGSYNEQFF TGTGCCAGCAGCCCGACTAGCGGCGGCTCCTACAATGAGCAGTTCTTC
TRBJ2-6 TRBV30 TRBD2 once CAWSAPRLAQFLSGANVLTF TGTGCCTGGAGTGCCCCTCGACTAGCGCAATTCCTCTCTGGGGCCAACGTCCTGACTTTC
TRBJ1-1 TRBV6-6 TRBD1 - CASSPRTGRNTEAFF TGTGCCAGCAGTCCACGGACAGGGCGGAACACTGAAGCTTTCTTT
TRBJ1-1 TRBV5-4 TRBD1 once CASSLARGRESEAFF TGTGCCAGCAGCTTGGCTAGGGGGCGCGAATCTGAAGCTTTCTTT
TRBJ1-5 TRBV4-2 TRBD1 - CASSQGGDRGNQPQHF TGTGCCAGCAGCCAAGGGGGGGACAGGGGTAATCAGCCCCAGCATTTT
TRBJ2-7 TRBV7-2 TRBD2 - CASSFRSTGLAGYEQYF TGTGCCAGCAGCTTTCGGTCAACGGGACTAGCGGGCTACGAGCAGTACTTC
TRBJ2-1 TRBV7-9 TRBD2 - CSSRETSGRMESSYNEQFF TGTTCCAGCAGGGAGACTAGCGGGCGAATGGAAAGCTCCTACAATGAGCAGTTCTTC
TRBJ2-3 TRBV18 - - CASSPPGGRADTQYF TGTGCCAGCTCACCACCTGGGGGCCGGGCAGATACGCAGTATTTT
TRBJ1-1 TRBV27 TRBD1 - CASSLLTGVTEAFF TGTGCCAGCAGTTTACTCACAGGGGTCACTGAAGCTTTCTTT
TRBJ2-4 TRBV19 TRBD2 few CASSINRGRAVNIQYF TGTGCCAGTAGTATAAATCGGGGGAGGGCGGTTAACATTCAGTACTTC
TRBJ2-1 TRBV4-1 TRBD1 - CASSQPRAGGHEQFF TGCGCCAGCAGCCAACCCCGGGCAGGGGGTCATGAGCAGTTCTTC